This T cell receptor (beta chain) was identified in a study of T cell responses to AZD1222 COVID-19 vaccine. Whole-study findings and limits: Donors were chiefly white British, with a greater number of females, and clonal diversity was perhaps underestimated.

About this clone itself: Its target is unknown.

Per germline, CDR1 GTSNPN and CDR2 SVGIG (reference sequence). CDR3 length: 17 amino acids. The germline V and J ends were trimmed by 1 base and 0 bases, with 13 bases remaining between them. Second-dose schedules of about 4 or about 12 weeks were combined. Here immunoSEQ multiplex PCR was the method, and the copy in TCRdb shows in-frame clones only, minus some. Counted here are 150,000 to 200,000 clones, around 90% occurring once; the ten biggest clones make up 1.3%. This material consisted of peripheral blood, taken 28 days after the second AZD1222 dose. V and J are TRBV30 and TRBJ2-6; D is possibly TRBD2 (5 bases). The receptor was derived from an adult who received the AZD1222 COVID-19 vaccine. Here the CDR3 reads CAWSEETGNSGANVLTF. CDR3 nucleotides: TGTGCCTGGAGTGAAGAAACGGGGAACTCTGGGGCCAACGTCCTGACTTTC.